A single sample is the source of the 27 T cell receptor beta chains below, sequenced in a study of cytomegalovirus exposure and HLA in healthy donors. PCR involved 60 Vbeta and 13 Jbeta primers. Sequenced by immunoSEQ multiplex PCR; TCRdb stores in-frame clones only, minus some. The table records 150,000 to 200,000 clones, 80% to 90% of them present only once. Sequencing used PBMCs. The receptors were sampled from a girl aged 10 to 17 in good health and CMV-seropositive.

This CDR3 is CASNDGTAPGYTF. The CDR3 DNA follows: TGTGCCAGTAACGACGGGACAGCTCCCGGCTACACCTTC. The V gene is TRBV19, the J gene TRBJ1-2; the match to TRBD1 covers 7 bases. This CDR3 is built from 13 residues. CDR1 is LNHDA and CDR2 is SQIVND in the germline V gene (reference sequence). The junction had 10 bases not matched to a gene; V was cut back by 7 bases and J by 8 bases. Looking up the rest from reference TRBV19 and TRBJ1-2 gives the full variable domain: DGGITQSPKYLFRKEGQNVTLSCEQNLNHDAMYWYRQDPGQGLRLIYYSQIVNDFQKGDIAEGYSVSREKKESFPLTVTSAQKNPTAFYLCASNDGTAPGYTFGSGTRLTVV.

This sequence joins TRBV28 and TRBJ1-5, with D maybe TRBD1 (6 bases). V dropped 6 bases and J dropped 2 bases, with 23 bases sitting between them. The CDR3 has 18 amino acids. CDR1 is MDHEN and CDR2 is SYDVKM in the germline V gene. CDR3 sequence reads: CASRLRGVGEGGNQPQHF. CDR3 nucleotide sequence: TGTGCCAGCAGATTACGGGGTGTCGGGGAGGGGGGCAATCAGCCCCAGCATTTT.

CDR3: CASSERDREVETQYF. In DNA, the CDR3 is TGTGCCAGCAGTGAACGGGACAGGGAGGTAGAGACCCAGTACTTC. V gene TRBV27 combines with J gene TRBJ2-5; 9 bases match TRBD1. This CDR3 has 15 amino acids. From germline, CDR1 is MNHEY and CDR2 SMNVEV (reference sequence). V gave up 5 bases and J gave up 4 bases; unmatched junction bases: 8.

The chain carries TRBV2 and TRBJ2-5; 7 bases map to TRBD2. Germline V CDR1 and CDR2: SNHLY, FYNNEI. The V gene end was trimmed by 5 bases and the J gene end by 5 bases; junction bases not matched to a gene: 8. The CDR3 is 14 residues long. The CDR3 bases are TGTGCCAGCAGTCACGTGGGTAGCGGGGAGACCCAGTACTTC. This translates into CASSHVGSGETQYF.

This clone has only one observation. The chain has TRBV5-4 and TRBJ1-1, with TRBD1 identical over 7 bases. From germline, CDR1 is SGHNT and CDR2 YYREEE (reference sequence). The CDR3 covers 18 residues. Unmatched junction bases numbered 20, after V lost 4 bases and J lost 5 bases. The CDR3: CASSRLGPPQGRRTEAFF. CDR3 nucleotide sequence: TGTGCCAGCAGCCGACTAGGTCCCCCACAGGGGCGAAGGACTGAAGCTTTCTTT.

The V gene is TRBV18, the J gene TRBJ1-1; weak D call: TRBD1 (6 bases). Per the germline V gene, CDR1 is KGHSH and CDR2 is LQKENI. V dropped 3 bases and J dropped 3 bases, with 11 bases sitting between them. CDR3 length: 14 residues. As DNA, the CDR3 is TGTGCCAGCTCACCGAACACAGGGTACACTGAAGCTTTCTTT. It specifies CASSPNTGYTEAFF.

V gene TRBV6-6 combines with J gene TRBJ1-5, with TRBD1 matching 9 bases. This CDR3 spans 15 amino acids. V shed 5 bases, J shed 2 bases, and the junction held 4 bases outside the gene matches. Germline V gives CDR1 MNHNY, CDR2 SVGAGI (reference sequence). The CDR3 bases are TGTGCCAGCAGTGACAGGGGGGGAGGCAATCAGCCCCAGCATTTT. Amino acid sequence: CASSDRGGGNQPQHF.

The chain couples TRBV15 to TRBJ1-6, with 10 bases identical to TRBD1. With 3 bases clipped from V and 2 bases from J, the junction kept 10 bases outside the gene matches. Germline V gives CDR1 LNHNV, CDR2 YYDKDF (reference sequence). The CDR3 is made up of 19 amino acids. In nucleotides, the CDR3 is TGTGCCACCAGCAGCCCCCCGGGACAGGGGAACGCCTATAATTCACCCCTCCACTTT. Translation: CATSSPPGQGNAYNSPLHF.

The rearrangement joins TRBV6-1 to TRBJ1-2; 8 bases line up with TRBD1. V was clipped by 1 base and J by 6 bases; unmatched bases: 10. Germline values: CDR1 MNHNS, CDR2 SASEGT. This CDR3 has 16 residues. In DNA form, the CDR3 reads TGTGCCAGCAGTGAAGAGGCGGCTCAGGGGGCAAATGGCTACACCTTC. Translated, it gives CASSEEAAQGANGYTF.

The rearrangement links TRBV29-1 to TRBJ2-7; 12 nucleotides match TRBD2. The CDR3 is 15 amino acids. Germline-derived CDR1 and CDR2 are SQVTM and ANQGSEA. The junction had 7 bases not matched to a gene; V was cut back by 5 bases and J by 2 bases. The DNA for the CDR3 is TGCAGCGTTCCCGGACTAGCGGGGATCCCCTACGAGCAGTACTTC. It codes for CSVPGLAGIPYEQYF.

The chain links TRBV5-6 to TRBJ2-3; no reliable D call. Germline CDR1 and CDR2: SGHDT and YYEEEE. This CDR3 has 14 residues. V lost 0 bases and J 6 bases, leaving 11 bases between the germline ends. CDR3 DNA sequence: TGTGCCAGCAGCTTGGGGGCCCGTATGGATACGCAGTATTTT. It is translated as CASSLGARMDTQYF.

The chain links TRBV29-1 to TRBJ1-2; D possibly corresponds to TRBD1 (5 bases). Germline V lookup: CDR1 SQVTM, CDR2 ANQGSEA. The CDR3 has 15 residues. V lost 0 bases and J 2 bases, leaving 13 bases between the germline ends. The CDR3 spells CSVEDYPTENYGYTF. The CDR3 DNA reads as TGCAGCGTTGAAGATTACCCGACAGAGAACTATGGCTACACCTTC.

The chain combines TRBV7-8 with TRBJ1-1, with D hard to call. Germline V gene data show CDR1 as SGHVS and CDR2 as FQNEAQ. The CDR3 is 14 residues long. V dropped 1 base and J dropped 6 bases, with 12 bases sitting between them. The CDR3 is CASSLDLGGSEAFF. CDR3 DNA: TGTGCCAGCAGCTTAGATTTAGGAGGATCTGAAGCTTTCTTT.

The genes are TRBV18 and TRBJ1-3; the D is unclear. Germline CDR1 is KGHSH and CDR2 is LQKENI. Trimming stripped 6 bases from V and 0 bases from J, with 27 bases between. The CDR3 covers 20 residues. CDR3 sequence reads: CASSSLRAHGRASSGNTIYF. DNA for the CDR3: TGTGCCAGCTCCTCCCTCCGGGCCCACGGGAGAGCGAGCTCTGGAAACACCATATATTTT. Full variable domain (remainder filled in from reference TRBV18 and TRBJ1-3): NAGVMQNPRHLVRRRGQEARLRCSPMKGHSHVYWYRQLPEEGLKFMVYLQKENIIDESGMPKERFSAEFPKEGPSILRIQQVVRGDSAAYFCASSSLRAHGRASSGNTIYFGEGSWLTVV.

In its sample, this clone was seen once. The rearrangement joins TRBV6-5 to TRBJ1-2; D is perhaps TRBD1 (5 bases). CDR3 size: 13 residues. Germline CDR1 MNHEY, CDR2 SVGAGI. Trimming stripped 6 bases from V and 13 bases from J, with 21 bases between. The CDR3 loop reads CASSSSPGGGSTF. CDR3 coding DNA: TGTGCCAGCAGCTCATCCCCGGGGGGAGGGTCCACCTTC.

The chain joins TRBV11-3 to TRBJ1-2; 12 positions agree with TRBD1. Germline trimming cut 4 bases from V and 6 bases from J; bases unmatched to any gene: 12. Germline V CDR1 and CDR2: SGHNT, YENEEA. The CDR3 is made up of 17 amino acids. In DNA form, the CDR3 reads TGTGCCAGCAGCTACCTCATTGGGACAGGGGGCTGGGATGGCTACACCTTC. Translating it yields CASSYLIGTGGWDGYTF.

The V and J genes are TRBV30 and TRBJ1-6; 9 bases agree with TRBD1. The CDR3 totals 17 residues. Germline V gives CDR1 GTSNPN, CDR2 SVGIG (reference sequence). V was clipped by 5 bases and J by 0 bases; unmatched bases: 8. The CDR3 loop reads CAWGRDRVPSYNSPLHF. In DNA form, the CDR3 reads TGTGCCTGGGGCCGGGACAGGGTCCCCTCCTATAATTCACCCCTCCACTTT.

The genes are TRBV4-1 and TRBJ1-1, with D unclear. V lost 4 bases and J lost 3, with 15 bases in between. The germline V gene encodes CDR1 MGHRA and CDR2 YSYEKL. The CDR3 totals 15 residues. The CDR3 bases are TGCGCCAGCAGCCCTACTATCGAGGGCGACACTGAAGCTTTCTTT. Amino acid sequence: CASSPTIEGDTEAFF.

V usage is TRBV12-5 and J usage is TRBJ2-1; 13 nucleotides align to TRBD2. J was trimmed by 6 bases and V by 6 bases; bases with no gene match: 8. Germline V gene data show CDR1 as LGHNT and CDR2 as FRNRAP. The CDR3 sequence is 16 residues long. CDR3 coding DNA: TGTGCTAGTGGCCCAAAACTAGCGGGGGGGCCCAATGAGCAGTTCTTC. Protein product: CASGPKLAGGPNEQFF.

The DNA for the CDR3 is TGTGCCAGCAGTGTGAGCGACAGCTCCTACAATGAGCAGTTCTTC. It specifies CASSVSDSSYNEQFF. The chain links TRBV2 to TRBJ2-1; possible D gene TRBD1, 5 bases. The CDR3 sequence is 15 residues long. The V and J ends lost 4 bases and 0 bases respectively, with 10 bases between them. Germline CDR1 reads SNHLY; CDR2 reads FYNNEI. Drawing the rest from reference TRBV2 and TRBJ2-1, the complete variable domain is EPEVTQTPSHQVTQMGQEVILRCVPISNHLYFYWYRQILGQKVEFLVSFYNNEISEKSEIFDDQFSVERPDGSNFTLKIRSTKLEDSAMYFCASSVSDSSYNEQFFGPGTRLTVL.

The rearrangement links TRBV7-2 to TRBJ2-1; the match to TRBD2 covers 10 bases. With V trimmed by 2 bases and J by 1 base, 2 bases remained unmatched. Germline CDR1 reads SGHTA; CDR2 reads FQGNSA. The CDR3 runs 16 residues. DNA of the CDR3: TGTGCCAGCAGCTTATCTAGCGGGGGTTCCTACAATGAGCAGTTCTTC. Protein sequence: CASSLSSGGSYNEQFF.

This clone was found a few times. The V call is TRBV11-2, the J call TRBJ1-4, with TRBD1 matching 7 bases. The length of the CDR3 is 15 residues. Germline assignment: CDR1 SGHAT and CDR2 FQNNGV. The trim removed 5 bases at V and 7 bases at J, leaving 10 bases unmatched. In DNA, the CDR3 is TGTGCCAGCAGCGGACTCAGGGGGTTGGGTGAAAAACTGTTTTTT. It yields the protein CASSGLRGLGEKLFF.

The CDR3 loop reads CASRPGGSGYTF. CDR3 nucleotide sequence: TGTGCCAGCAGGCCAGGGGGCAGTGGCTACACCTTC. The chain is built from TRBV6-1 and TRBJ1-2, with 8 bases lining up with TRBD1. This CDR3 has 12 amino acids. The V gene's germline CDR1 is MNHNS and CDR2 SASEGT. The V gene end was trimmed by 6 bases and the J gene end by 7 bases; junction bases not matched to a gene: 4.

The rearrangement joins TRBV9 to TRBJ1-6; 9 positions match TRBD1. Germline CDR1 and CDR2: SGDLS and YYNGEE. V was pared by 4 bases and J by 9 bases, with 8 bases of the junction left unmatched. The CDR3 consists of 15 residues. The CDR3 DNA sequence: TGTGCCAGCAGCACGACAGGGGGTTTGGGTTCACCCCTCCACTTT. Its translation: CASSTTGGLGSPLHF.

This chain joins TRBV13 and TRBJ2-3, with 10 bases fitting TRBD2. Germline V gene data show CDR1 as PRHDT and CDR2 as FYEKMQ (reference sequence). V shed 6 bases and J 0 bases; nucleotides not matched to a gene: 3. This CDR3 region has 15 residues. The CDR3 spells CASRERGGSTDTQYF. The CDR3 DNA sequence: TGTGCCAGCAGAGAGCGGGGGGGAAGCACAGATACGCAGTATTTT.

This rearrangement joins TRBV5-4 to TRBJ2-5; tentative D call: TRBD1 (5 bases). Per germline, CDR1 SGHNT and CDR2 YYREEE (reference sequence). Trimming removed 1 base from V and 0 bases from J, with 7 bases in between. The CDR3 extends over 14 amino acids. The CDR3: CASSLRQNQETQYF. CDR3 nucleotide sequence: TGTGCCAGCAGCTTGAGACAGAACCAAGAGACCCAGTACTTC. The full variable domain, rest sourced from reference TRBV5-4 and TRBJ2-5, is ETGVTQSPTHLIKTRGQQVTLRCSSQSGHNTVSWYQQALGQGPQFIFQYYREEENGRGNFPPRFSGLQFPNYSSELNVNALELDDSALYLCASSLRQNQETQYFGPGTRLLVL.

The chain couples TRBV4-1 to TRBJ1-6; D ambiguous. Germline V gives CDR1 MGHRA, CDR2 YSYEKL. The CDR3 has 12 residues. Trimming took off 1 base at V and 10 bases at J, with 5 bases between the two ends. DNA for the CDR3: TGCGCCAGCAGCCAAGTATCCTCACCCCTCCACTTT. Protein: CASSQVSSPLHF.